The 31 T cell receptor beta chains presented below share a single source sample, sequenced in a study of vaccination and CD4 T cells after COVID-19. Sample treatment: roughly 10-day PBMC culture with coronavirus spike peptide pools or control peptides (ViraFEST assay). Harvesting of the unexposed donor's CD4+ T cells predated the COVID-19 pandemic (2011-2018). These TCRs are of unknown antigen specificity. Cultured CD4+ T cell DNA was sequenced using the Oncomine TCR Beta short-read assay. In TCRdb, the PCR reads were re-called with MiXCR into one record per CDR3 protein. The data show some 10,000 distinct CDR3 sequences, 50% to 65% seen once. The specimen was CD4+ T cells from blood, cultured in vitro. The receptors stem from a human donor in good health.

This sequence joins TRBV7-9 and TRBJ1-2; D is perhaps TRBD1 (5 bases). The V end was cut by 0 bases, the J end by 8 bases, with 10 bases between. This CDR3 spans 13 amino acids. Looked up from germline, CDR1 is SEHNR and CDR2 is FQNEAQ (reference sequence). The CDR3 sequence is CASSLADIGGYTF. CDR3 DNA: TGTGCCAGCAGCTTAGCGGACATCGGGGGCTACACCTTC.

The chain carries TRBV29-1 and TRBJ1-2; possible D gene TRBD1, 5 bases. This CDR3 contains 11 residues. Germline CDR1 is SQVTM and CDR2 is ANQGSEA. The ends were cut back, 7 bases at V and 5 bases at J, with 11 bases in the middle. The DNA for the CDR3 is TGCAGCGCTGGGGCAGGGTATGGCTACACCTTC. Protein sequence: CSAGAGYGYTF.

J is TRBJ1-2 and V is TRBV4-3; no reliable D call. The CDR3 is 14 amino acids. CDR1 is LGHNA and CDR2 is YSLEER in the germline V gene. Trimming removed 0 bases from V and 0 bases from J, with 5 bases in between. CDR3 sequence (DNA): TGCGCCAGCAGCCAAGAAAGATCTAACTATGGCTACACCTTC. The encoded protein is CASSQERSNYGYTF.

This chain links TRBV20-1 with TRBJ1-1, with 10 bases aligning to TRBD1. CDR1 is DFQATT, CDR2 SNEGSKA, per germline (reference sequence). CDR3 length: 20 residues. V dropped 3 bases and J dropped 0; count of bases not matched to a gene: 19. The CDR3 bases are TGCAGTGCTAGTGCAGTGGGGGGGGGACAGGGGAAACCTATGAACACTGAAGCTTTCTTT. It codes for CSASAVGGGQGKPMNTEAFF.

The chain links TRBV2 to TRBJ1-2; D gene uncertain. V gave up 7 bases and J gave up 10 bases, with 19 bases separating them. Germline values: CDR1 SNHLY, CDR2 FYNNEI. The CDR3 consists of 13 residues. The CDR3 coding sequence is TGTGCCAGCACCCGCGTAGGCAGCATAGACTACACCTTC. Its protein product is CASTRVGSIDYTF.

The rearrangement links TRBV2 to TRBJ1-3; 8 nucleotides line up with TRBD1. Germline V CDR1 and CDR2: SNHLY, FYNNEI. CDR3 size: 13 residues. The V and J ends lost 6 bases and 8 bases, in that order; junction bases with no gene match: 6. Here the CDR3 DNA reads TGTGCCAGCAGGGGGACAGGCCCGGACACCATATATTTT. Its translation: CASRGTGPDTIYF. The full variable domain, with the rest looked up from reference TRBV2 and TRBJ1-3, is EPEVTQTPSHQVTQMGQEVILRCVPISNHLYFYWYRQILGQKVEFLVSFYNNEISEKSEIFDDQFSVERPDGSNFTLKIRSTKLEDSAMYFCASRGTGPDTIYFGEGSWLTVV.

The rearrangement joins TRBV7-2 to TRBJ2-2; tentatively, D is TRBD2 (5 bases). V lost 1 base to trimming and J lost 3 bases, with 9 bases between them. The CDR3 extends over 15 amino acids. Germline V gene data show CDR1 as SGHTA and CDR2 as FQGNSA. For the CDR3, the DNA is TGTGCCAGCAGCTTAGGAGCGGTAGACACCGGGGAGCTGTTTTTT. Translated: CASSLGAVDTGELFF.

V is TRBV19 and J is TRBJ2-2; TRBD1 agrees at 8 bases. V shed 6 bases, J shed 1 base, and the junction held 4 bases outside the gene matches. The CDR3 runs to 15 residues. Germline V gene lookup returns CDR1 LNHDA and CDR2 SQIVND (reference sequence). The CDR3 loop reads CASSQGAVNTGELFF. DNA for the CDR3: TGTGCCAGTAGCCAGGGGGCCGTGAACACCGGGGAGCTGTTTTTT.

The chain carries TRBV6-1 and TRBJ1-5; D unresolved. Germline CDR1 and CDR2: MNHNS and SASEGT. The CDR3 covers 13 residues. Trimming removed 11 bases from V and 0 bases from J, with 11 bases in between. The DNA of the CDR3 is TGTGCCGTCGACCCTTATAGCAATCAGCCCCAGCATTTT. Its protein product is CAVDPYSNQPQHF.

The V gene is TRBV19, the J gene TRBJ1-5; 7 nucleotides agree with TRBD1. CDR1 LNHDA and CDR2 SQIVND come from the germline V gene (reference sequence). The CDR3 is 16 residues long. V lost 1 base and J lost 3; bases outside the gene matches: 6. CDR3 loop: CASSIGPGTVNQPQHF. DNA for the CDR3: TGTGCCAGTAGTATAGGCCCTGGGACAGTCAATCAGCCCCAGCATTTT.

There are a few counts of this clonotype. This sequence joins TRBV6-2 or TRBV6-3 and TRBJ1-6; D remains unclear. This CDR3 is built from 13 residues. In germline, CDR1 is MNHEY, CDR2 SVGEGT. The V end lost 0 bases, the J end lost 9 bases, and 6 bases lay between the germline ends. The CDR3 coding sequence is TGTGCCAGCAGTTACTCGCCTCCTTCACCCCTCCACTTT. It codes for CASSYSPPSPLHF.

There are a few counts of this clonotype. The V call is TRBV7-9, the J call TRBJ1-1, with D perhaps TRBD1 (5 bases). Trimming stripped 5 bases from V and 1 base from J, with 11 bases between. CDR3 length equals 14 residues. Germline V CDR1 and CDR2: SEHNR, FQNEAQ (reference sequence). The DNA for the CDR3 is TGTGCCAGCAGCCGGGGACGGGAGAACACTGAAGCTTTCTTT. Translated: CASSRGRENTEAFF.

This clonotype was found a few times. The V gene is TRBV24-1, the J gene TRBJ1-5; D not resolved. Germline V gene sequence: CDR1 KGHDR, CDR2 SFDVKD. Trimming took 4 bases from V and 4 from J, leaving 7 bases between them. The CDR3 is 13 amino acids. CDR3 region: CATSERRNQPQHF. The CDR3 region has the DNA TGTGCCACCAGTGAACGCAGAAATCAGCCCCAGCATTTT.

The J gene is TRBJ2-5, the V gene TRBV7-9, with D perhaps TRBD2 (5 bases). V shed 4 bases and J shed 4 bases, with 19 bases lying between them. The length of the CDR3 is 16 residues. Germline V gives CDR1 SEHNR, CDR2 FQNEAQ (reference sequence). In DNA, the CDR3 is TGTGCCAGCAGCTCGACCGCGGGCTCTAAGGGAGAGACCCAGTACTTC. Translating gives CASSSTAGSKGETQYF.

This clonotype was picked up a small number of times. V usage is TRBV20-1 and J usage is TRBJ2-3; D is perhaps TRBD2 (6 bases). V was cut by 1 base and J by 0 bases, with 17 bases left in between. Germline CDR1 is DFQATT and CDR2 is SNEGSKA (reference sequence). The CDR3 sequence is 17 residues long. The CDR3 DNA follows: TGCAGTGCTAGAGGTGGATGGGCGGGGTCAAGCACAGATACGCAGTATTTT. Amino acids: CSARGGWAGSSTDTQYF.

The gene calls are TRBV27 and TRBJ2-5; D unclear. Per the germline V gene, CDR1 is MNHEY and CDR2 is SMNVEV (reference sequence). V was shortened by 6 bases and J by 13 bases, with 9 bases between the two germline ends. The CDR3 sequence is 9 residues long. CDR3 sequence (DNA): TGTGCCAGCAGCACAAATCGGTACTTC. Its translation: CASSTNRYF.

The gene calls are TRBV19 and TRBJ1-5, with 9 bases aligning to TRBD1. This CDR3 region has 18 residues. The V segment lost 5 bases and the J segment 0 bases; nucleotides outside the gene matches: 11. Germline V gene lookup returns CDR1 LNHDA and CDR2 SQIVND (reference sequence). The CDR3 sequence: CASSPHIGTGNSNQPQHF. CDR3 DNA: TGTGCCAGTAGTCCCCACATAGGGACAGGGAATAGCAATCAGCCCCAGCATTTT.

V usage is TRBV19 and J usage is TRBJ1-2; D is unresolved. V lost 3 bases, J lost 6 bases, and 20 bases lay in between. Germline assignment: CDR1 LNHDA and CDR2 SQIVND (reference sequence). The CDR3 runs 16 residues. The CDR3, as DNA: TGTGCCAGTAGTATCCACGGGGTGAGGCAGGCCCATGGCTACACCTTC. This codes for CASSIHGVRQAHGYTF. Looking up the rest from reference TRBV19 and TRBJ1-2 gives the full variable domain: DGGITQSPKYLFRKEGQNVTLSCEQNLNHDAMYWYRQDPGQGLRLIYYSQIVNDFQKGDIAEGYSVSREKKESFPLTVTSAQKNPTAFYLCASSIHGVRQAHGYTFGSGTRLTVV.

The chain combines TRBV6-2 or TRBV6-3 with TRBJ1-5; TRBD1 matches at 9 bases. Germline V gene lookup returns CDR1 MNHEY and CDR2 SVGEGT. This CDR3 is built from 13 residues. The V and J ends lost 10 bases and 6 bases, in that order; junction bases with no gene match: 7. CDR3 bases: TGTGCCACCAGACAGGGGGTAGGTCAGCCCCAGCATTTT. Residues: CATRQGVGQPQHF.

V usage is TRBV20-1 and J usage is TRBJ1-1, with D perhaps matching TRBD1 (6 bases). The CDR3 extends over 11 amino acids. V lost 4 bases and J lost 6, with 9 bases in between. The V gene's germline CDR1 is DFQATT and CDR2 SNEGSKA (reference sequence). CDR3 coding DNA: TGCAGTGCTAAAGGGGGTCCTGAAGCTTTCTTT. Residues: CSAKGGPEAFF.

The chain is built from TRBV6-1 and TRBJ1-2, with no clear D. Germline-derived CDR1 and CDR2 are MNHNS and SASEGT. The CDR3 has 12 amino acids. Deletions cut 9 bases from V and 0 bases from J, with 8 bases between. The CDR3 DNA sequence: TGTGCCAGTAACTCATCTAACTATGGCTACACCTTC. Its protein is CASNSSNYGYTF.

This clonotype was counted once. This chain joins TRBV28 and TRBJ1-3; D gene ambiguous. The CDR3 sequence is 15 residues long. From germline, CDR1 is MDHEN and CDR2 SYDVKM. Trimming stripped 3 bases from V and 5 bases from J, with 14 bases between. Written as DNA, the CDR3 is TGTGCCAGCAGTTTCGGTAGTCCCGGGCGAAACACCATATATTTT. This sequence encodes CASSFGSPGRNTIYF.

The chain carries TRBV27 and TRBJ2-3, with 9 nucleotides matching TRBD2. The CDR3 runs to 18 residues. Trimming at V came to 4 bases and at J to 0 bases, leaving 11 bases not matched to a gene. CDR1 is MNHEY, CDR2 SMNVEV, per germline (reference sequence). CDR3 DNA: TGTGCCAGCAGTTCCCGTAGTAGCGGGAGTTTCAGCACAGATACGCAGTATTTT. Translating it yields CASSSRSSGSFSTDTQYF.

The rearrangement joins TRBV2 to TRBJ2-1; TRBD2 matches 13 bases. Germline V CDR1 and CDR2: SNHLY, FYNNEI. Germline trimming cut 2 bases from V and 5 bases from J; bases unmatched to any gene: 15. This CDR3 has 20 residues. CDR3 DNA: TGTGCCAGCAGTGAATGGTTGGCAACCGGGACTAGCGGGAATCACAATGAGCAGTTCTTC. It encodes CASSEWLATGTSGNHNEQFF.

In this sample, this clonotype turned up a few times. The chain joins TRBV7-8 to TRBJ1-1; D perhaps matches TRBD1 (5 bases). Germline V gene data show CDR1 as SGHVS and CDR2 as FQNEAQ. This CDR3 has 14 amino acids. V was pared by 1 base and J by 2 bases, with 8 bases between. CDR3 DNA: TGTGCCAGCAGCTTAGTCGGGGCTAACACTGAAGCTTTCTTT. This translates into CASSLVGANTEAFF. The whole variable domain, filled in from reference TRBV7-8 and TRBJ1-1, reads GAGVSQSPRYKVAKRGQDVALRCDPISGHVSLFWYQQALGQGPEFLTYFQNEAQLDKSGLPSDRFFAERPEGSVSTLKIQRTQQEDSAVYLCASSLVGANTEAFFGQGTRLTVV.

The chain uses TRBV19 and TRBJ1-2; no clear D. CDR1 and CDR2 (germline): LNHDA, SQIVND (reference sequence). Trimming pared 5 bases from V and 8 bases from J, leaving 15 bases between. The CDR3 extends over 13 amino acids. CDR3 protein: CASSYSAPWGYTF. The CDR3, as DNA: TGTGCCAGTAGTTACAGCGCTCCTTGGGGCTACACCTTC. The full variable domain, its missing parts supplied by reference TRBV19 and TRBJ1-2, is DGGITQSPKYLFRKEGQNVTLSCEQNLNHDAMYWYRQDPGQGLRLIYYSQIVNDFQKGDIAEGYSVSREKKESFPLTVTSAQKNPTAFYLCASSYSAPWGYTFGSGTRLTVV.

A few counts support this clonotype. The chain joins TRBV20-1 to TRBJ2-3; 11 nucleotides line up with TRBD2. V lost 6 bases and J lost 3; bases outside the gene matches: 11. This CDR3 contains 16 residues. Germline V CDR1 and CDR2: DFQATT, SNEGSKA (reference sequence). The CDR3 DNA is TGCAGTGCGCTCGCAGTCGGGACTAGCGGTACAGATACGCAGTATTTT. Its protein product is CSALAVGTSGTDTQYF.

This clonotype was picked up one time. The genes are TRBV11-2 and TRBJ1-3; a possible D gene is TRBD1 (6 bases). Germline loops: CDR1 SGHAT, CDR2 FQNNGV. CDR3 size: 14 residues. Trimming took off 4 bases at V and 7 bases at J, with 14 bases between the two ends. The DNA for the CDR3 is TGTGCCAGCAGCTCACTCAGGGGAAGGAACACCATATATTTT. Protein sequence: CASSSLRGRNTIYF. The variable domain in full, completed from reference TRBV11-2 and TRBJ1-3, reads EAGVAQSPRYKIIEKRQSVAFWCNPISGHATLYWYQQILGQGPKLLIQFQNNGVVDDSQLPKDRFSAERLKGVDSTLKIQPAKLEDSAVYLCASSSLRGRNTIYFGEGSWLTVV.

The chain joins TRBV6-2 or TRBV6-3 to TRBJ1-5; 8 positions agree with TRBD1. This CDR3 is 15 amino acids long. V shed 5 bases, J shed 3 bases, and the junction held 6 bases outside the gene matches. Germline-derived CDR1 and CDR2 are MNHEY and SVGEGT. The CDR3 reads CASSGTGVDNQPQHF. CDR3 nucleotides: TGTGCCAGCAGTGGGACAGGAGTAGACAATCAGCCCCAGCATTTT.

The chain combines TRBV19 with TRBJ2-3; TRBD1 aligns across 7 bases. Per germline, CDR1 LNHDA and CDR2 SQIVND (reference sequence). V dropped 2 bases and J dropped 2; count of bases not matched to a gene: 4. The length of the CDR3 is 15 residues. The CDR3 DNA follows: TGTGCCAGTAGTATAATGGGACAGCACACAGATACGCAGTATTTT. It is translated as CASSIMGQHTDTQYF.

CDR3 residues: CASSYVTPGTGPYEQYF. DNA of the CDR3: TGTGCCAGCAGTTACGTGACTCCCGGGACAGGGCCCTACGAGCAGTACTTC. The chain is built from TRBV6-5 and TRBJ2-7; 9 bases are shared with TRBD1. Germline V gene data show CDR1 as MNHEY and CDR2 as SVGAGI. The V and J ends lost 2 bases and 2 bases, in that order; junction bases with no gene match: 10. The CDR3 is 17 amino acids.